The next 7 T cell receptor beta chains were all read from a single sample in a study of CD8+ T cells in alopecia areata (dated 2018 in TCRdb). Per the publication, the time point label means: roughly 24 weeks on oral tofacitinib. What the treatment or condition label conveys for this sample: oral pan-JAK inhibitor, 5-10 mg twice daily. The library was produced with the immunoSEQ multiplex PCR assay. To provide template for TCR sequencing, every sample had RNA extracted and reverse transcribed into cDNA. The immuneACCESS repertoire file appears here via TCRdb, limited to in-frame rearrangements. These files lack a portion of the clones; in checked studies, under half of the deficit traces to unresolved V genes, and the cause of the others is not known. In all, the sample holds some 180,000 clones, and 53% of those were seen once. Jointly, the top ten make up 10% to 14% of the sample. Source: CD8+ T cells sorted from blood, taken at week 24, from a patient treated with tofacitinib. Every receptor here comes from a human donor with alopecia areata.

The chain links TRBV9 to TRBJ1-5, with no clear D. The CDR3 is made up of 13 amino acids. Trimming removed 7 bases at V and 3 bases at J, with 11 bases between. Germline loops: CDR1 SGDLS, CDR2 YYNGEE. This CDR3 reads CASGSGDNQPQHF. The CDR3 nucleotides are TGTGCCAGCGGCAGCGGGGACAATCAGCCCCAGCATTTT.

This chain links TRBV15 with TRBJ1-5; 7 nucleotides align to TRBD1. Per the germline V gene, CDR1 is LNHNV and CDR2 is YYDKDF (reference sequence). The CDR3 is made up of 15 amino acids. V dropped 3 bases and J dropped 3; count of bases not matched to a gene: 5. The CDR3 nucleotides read TGTGCCACCAGCAGCTTCGGACAGGACAATCAGCCCCAGCATTTT. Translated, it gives CATSSFGQDNQPQHF.

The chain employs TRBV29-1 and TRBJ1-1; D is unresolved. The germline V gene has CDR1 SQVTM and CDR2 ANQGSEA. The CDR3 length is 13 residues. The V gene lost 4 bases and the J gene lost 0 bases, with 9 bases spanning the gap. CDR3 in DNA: TGCAGCGTTGCGGGCCCAATGAACACTGAAGCTTTCTTT. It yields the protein CSVAGPMNTEAFF.

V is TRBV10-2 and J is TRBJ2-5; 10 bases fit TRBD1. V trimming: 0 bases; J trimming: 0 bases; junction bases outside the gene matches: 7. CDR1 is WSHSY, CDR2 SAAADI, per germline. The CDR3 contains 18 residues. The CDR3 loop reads CASSESKSGQGYQETQYF. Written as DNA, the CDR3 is TGCGCCAGCAGTGAGTCTAAGTCGGGACAGGGGTACCAAGAGACCCAGTACTTC.

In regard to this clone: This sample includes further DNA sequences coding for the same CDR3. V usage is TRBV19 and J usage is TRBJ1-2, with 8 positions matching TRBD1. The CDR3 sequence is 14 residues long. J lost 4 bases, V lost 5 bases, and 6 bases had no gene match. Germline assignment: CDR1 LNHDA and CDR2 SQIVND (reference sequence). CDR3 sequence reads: CASSPGQGGYGYTF. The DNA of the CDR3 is TGTGCCAGTAGTCCTGGACAGGGAGGCTATGGCTACACCTTC.

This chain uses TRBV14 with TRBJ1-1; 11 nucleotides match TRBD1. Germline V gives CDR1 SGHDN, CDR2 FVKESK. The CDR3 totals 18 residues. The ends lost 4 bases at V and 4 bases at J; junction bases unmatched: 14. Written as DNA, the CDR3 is TGTGCCAGCAGCCCGAAAAAGCCGGGACAGGGGGTCCGCACTGAAGCTTTCTTT. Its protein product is CASSPKKPGQGVRTEAFF.

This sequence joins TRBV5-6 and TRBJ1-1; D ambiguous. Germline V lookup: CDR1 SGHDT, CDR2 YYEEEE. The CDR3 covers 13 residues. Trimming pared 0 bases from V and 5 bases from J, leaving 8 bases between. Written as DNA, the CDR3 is TGTGCCAGCAGCTTGGATGGCCTGACTGAAGCTTTCTTT. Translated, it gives CASSLDGLTEAFF.